Below, one T cell receptor beta chain is given with its context. What it binds is unknown. Per germline, CDR1 SGHRS and CDR2 YFSETQ. V lost 4 bases to trimming and J lost 0 bases; unmatched junction nucleotides: 8. The CDR3 length is 18 residues. Only in-frame clones appear in the TCRdb table, and some are missing; sequencing was by immunoSEQ multiplex PCR. Among some 100,000 clones listed, roughly nine tenths were seen once. This entry comes from a study of siplizumab effects on memory and regulatory T cells. The study's findings and limits: Most proliferating CD4+ or CD8+ clones, roughly 80-97%, had no naive or memory assignment.

The V gene is TRBV5-1, the J gene TRBJ2-3; 13 nucleotides agree with TRBD2. This receptor was taken from a human donor in good health. The sequenced sample consisted of Tregs sorted from blood. CDR3 loop: CASSPFPTSGGSTDTQYF. CDR3 in DNA: TGCGCCAGCAGCCCCTTCCCGACTAGCGGGGGGAGCACAGATACGCAGTATTTT.